Listed here are 3 T cell receptor beta chains from one sample, sequenced in a study of cytomegalovirus exposure and HLA in healthy donors. The study ran its PCR with 60 Vbeta and 13 Jbeta primers. The repertoire was sequenced with immunoSEQ multiplex PCR; TCRdb's copy has only in-frame clones and lacks some. Here the sample spans about 130,000 clones, just over 70% being singletons. Sequencing input: PBMCs. These receptors all stem from a woman aged 60 to 75 in good health and CMV-seropositive.

The rearrangement uses TRBV11-3 and TRBJ2-3; D remains unclear. From germline, CDR1 is SGHNT and CDR2 YENEEA. Trimming stripped 3 bases from V and 1 base from J, with 5 bases between. There are 13 residues in the CDR3. The chain's CDR3 is CASSFQGTDTQYF. CDR3 nucleotide sequence: TGTGCCAGCAGCTTCCAGGGCACAGATACGCAGTATTTT.

The rearrangement links TRBV5-1 to TRBJ1-2; the D gene is possibly TRBD1 (5 bases). Germline V gene lookup returns CDR1 SGHRS and CDR2 YFSETQ. V lost 6 bases, J lost 1 base, and 10 bases lay in between. The CDR3 has 13 residues. CDR3 in amino acids: CASTPGGNYGYTF. CDR3 DNA sequence: TGCGCCAGCACCCCCGGGGGTAACTATGGCTACACCTTC.

The chain couples TRBV10-2 to TRBJ1-5; tentative D call: TRBD1 (5 bases). The length of the CDR3 is 15 residues. The germline V gene has CDR1 WSHSY and CDR2 SAAADI. V was trimmed by 3 bases and J by 3 bases, leaving 12 bases between them. The CDR3: CASSEGQGDNQPQHF. The CDR3 DNA reads TGCGCCAGCAGTGAAGGGCAGGGTGACAATCAGCCCCAGCATTTT.